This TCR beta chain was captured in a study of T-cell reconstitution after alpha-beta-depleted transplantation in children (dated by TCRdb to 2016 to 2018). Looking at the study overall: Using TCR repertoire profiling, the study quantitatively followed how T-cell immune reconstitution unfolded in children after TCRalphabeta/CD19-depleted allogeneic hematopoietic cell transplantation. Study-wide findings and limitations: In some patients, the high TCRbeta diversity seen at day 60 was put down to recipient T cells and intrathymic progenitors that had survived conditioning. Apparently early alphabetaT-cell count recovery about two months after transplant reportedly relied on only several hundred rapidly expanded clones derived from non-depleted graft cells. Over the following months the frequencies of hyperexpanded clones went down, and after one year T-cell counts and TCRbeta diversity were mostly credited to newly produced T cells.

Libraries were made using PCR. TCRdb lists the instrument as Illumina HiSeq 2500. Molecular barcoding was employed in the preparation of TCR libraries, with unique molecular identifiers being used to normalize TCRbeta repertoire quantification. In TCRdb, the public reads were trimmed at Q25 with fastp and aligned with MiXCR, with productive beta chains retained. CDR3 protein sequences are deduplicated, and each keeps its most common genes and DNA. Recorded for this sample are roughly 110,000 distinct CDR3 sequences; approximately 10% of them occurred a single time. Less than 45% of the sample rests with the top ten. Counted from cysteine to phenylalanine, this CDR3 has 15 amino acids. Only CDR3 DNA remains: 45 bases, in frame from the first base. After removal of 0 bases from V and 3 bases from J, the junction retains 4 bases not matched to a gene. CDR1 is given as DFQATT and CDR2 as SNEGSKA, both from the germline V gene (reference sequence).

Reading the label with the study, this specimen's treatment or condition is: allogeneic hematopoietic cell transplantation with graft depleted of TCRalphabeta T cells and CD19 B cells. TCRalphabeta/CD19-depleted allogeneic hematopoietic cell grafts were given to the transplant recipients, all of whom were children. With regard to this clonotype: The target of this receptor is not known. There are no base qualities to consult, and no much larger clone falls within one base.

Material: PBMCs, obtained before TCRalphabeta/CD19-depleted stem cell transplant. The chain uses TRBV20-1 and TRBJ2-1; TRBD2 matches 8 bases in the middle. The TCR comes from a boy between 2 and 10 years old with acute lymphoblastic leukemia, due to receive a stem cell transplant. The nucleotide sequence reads TGCAGTGCTAGAGAACCTAGCGGGTACTACAATGAGCAGTTCTTC. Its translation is CSAREPSGYYNEQFF.